The next 7 T cell receptor beta chains were all read from a single sample in a study of cytomegalovirus exposure and HLA in healthy donors. 13 Jbeta primers and 60 Vbeta primers were used for the PCR. Measured with immunoSEQ multiplex PCR; TCRdb has only the in-frame clones, and not every one. Of over 250,000 clones in the sample, 75% to 90% were seen once. Sequencing input: PBMCs. These TCRs come from a man aged 35-49 years in good health and CMV-seropositive.

Here the CDR3 reads CASSQPSGREGSGELFF. The CDR3 DNA reads TGTGCCAGCAGCCAACCCTCCGGCCGGGAGGGGTCCGGGGAGCTGTTTTTT. V gene TRBV28 combines with J gene TRBJ2-2; 8 nucleotides line up with TRBD2. With 6 bases clipped from V and 6 bases from J, the junction kept 15 bases outside the gene matches. CDR3 length: 17 amino acids. Germline CDR1 reads MDHEN; CDR2 reads SYDVKM.

This chain uses TRBV5-4 with TRBJ2-7, with D tentatively TRBD1 (5 bases). CDR1 is SGHNT, CDR2 YYREEE, per germline (reference sequence). The length of the CDR3 is 14 residues. The V end lost 4 bases, the J end lost 3 bases, and 14 bases lay between the germline ends. The CDR3 coding sequence is TGTGCCAGCAGCCCGCAGGGTGCGAACTACGAGCAGTACTTC. This codes for CASSPQGANYEQYF.

V gene TRBV4-1 combines with J gene TRBJ2-1; weak D call: TRBD2 (5 bases). CDR1 MGHRA and CDR2 YSYEKL come from the germline V gene. The CDR3 has 15 residues. V was pared by 0 bases and J by 4 bases, with 10 bases between. CDR3 protein: CASSQDVGGYNEQFF. The CDR3 nucleotides read TGCGCCAGCAGCCAAGACGTTGGCGGGTACAATGAGCAGTTCTTC.

This chain uses TRBV27 with TRBJ2-3, with 8 bases fitting TRBD1. From germline, CDR1 is MNHEY and CDR2 SMNVEV (reference sequence). The V gene end was trimmed by 4 bases and the J gene end by 0 bases; junction bases not matched to a gene: 3. This CDR3 has 15 residues. The CDR3 loop is CASSYGQGSTDTQYF. The CDR3 nucleotides are TGTGCCAGCAGTTATGGACAGGGAAGCACAGATACGCAGTATTTT.

The chain employs TRBV6-1 and TRBJ2-3; 9 bases match TRBD2. V trimming: 2 bases; J trimming: 2 bases; junction bases outside the gene matches: 8. The CDR3 covers 17 residues. CDR1 is MNHNS, CDR2 SASEGT, per germline. CDR3 amino acids: CASSERLAGLYTDTQYF. The CDR3 DNA sequence: TGTGCCAGCAGTGAACGTCTAGCGGGACTATACACAGATACGCAGTATTTT.

This clone was recorded a few times. The chain combines TRBV5-1 with TRBJ2-2; the match to TRBD1 covers 11 bases. V was clipped by 4 bases and J by 5 bases; unmatched bases: 7. Germline lookup yields CDR1 SGHRS and CDR2 YFSETQ. This CDR3 has 16 residues. CDR3 protein: CASSLGTGGRTGELFF. The CDR3 DNA is TGCGCCAGCAGCCTAGGGACAGGGGGTCGAACCGGGGAGCTGTTTTTT. The full variable domain, completed using reference TRBV5-1 and TRBJ2-2, is KAGVTQTPRYLIKTRGQQVTLSCSPISGHRSVSWYQQTPGQGLQFLFEYFSETQRNKGNFPGRFSGRQFSNSRSEMNVSTLELGDSALYLCASSLGTGGRTGELFFGEGSRLTVL.

This chain links TRBV27 with TRBJ2-7; tentative D call: TRBD1 (6 bases). The V and J ends lost 4 bases and 2 bases respectively, with 9 bases between them. The germline CDR1 and CDR2 sequences are MNHEY and SMNVEV (reference sequence). This CDR3 contains 13 residues. This CDR3 is CASSSTGAYEQYF. The CDR3 region has the DNA TGTGCCAGCAGTTCGACAGGAGCCTACGAGCAGTACTTC.